This T cell receptor beta chain is drawn from a study of early T cells in non-severe SARS-CoV-2 infection. About the study: Sequenced bulk RNA came from whole blood that was unsorted, and chains were unpaired. Study-wide results and limits: Clonotype matching in VDJdb favored anti-spike CD8 responses and did not capture private and CD4 specificities.

The CDR3 runs 15 residues. V lost 1 base and J lost 0, with 7 bases in between. Germline V gene sequence: CDR1 KGHSH, CDR2 LQKENI. In the case of this clonotype: Its antigen is undetermined.

The TCR library protocol was used to attach unique molecular identifiers. These identifiers were attached to individual cDNA molecules. Via MiXCR, TCRdb re-called the 5' RACE reads, giving one row per CDR3 protein. The sample yields about 48,000 distinct CDR3 sequences, 7% to 8% seen once. The source of this sequence is an adult who was a healthcare worker with PCR-confirmed SARS-CoV-2 infection or an uninfected control (not recorded which). This chain connects TRBV18 to TRBJ2-1, with a weak D call TRBD2 (6 bases). The sample was whole blood. This CDR3 is CASSPRGASYNEQFF. The CDR3 DNA reads as TGTGCCAGCTCACCACGCGGGGCCTCCTACAATGAGCAGTTCTTC.